This T cell receptor (beta chain) was obtained from a study of shared clonotypes between healthy human individuals. Whole-study results and caveats: Naive subsets usually exceeded memory subsets in estimated richness. Around 5% of naive CD4 clonotypes were common to a handful of donors. Sampling involved blood alone; tissue repertoires likely differ. Rarefaction revealed incomplete sorted-subset sequencing despite large depth.

With respect to this clone: The antigen is undetermined.

J gave up 4 bases and V 2 bases, and 6 bases lay outside the gene matches. This CDR3 region has 15 residues. Looked up from germline, CDR1 is LGHNA and CDR2 is YSLEER. Method: immunoSEQ multiplex PCR; TCRdb's copy keeps in-frame clones and lacks some. The sample yields more than 2,000,000 clones, 85% to 95% seen once. The material sequenced was naive CD4+ T cells sorted from blood. The subset here: CD45RA+ positively selected. The receptor's source is a man aged 18 to 35 in good health. The chain recombines TRBV4-3 with TRBJ1-2, with TRBD1 matching over 8 bases. CDR3 protein: CASSQSDREGYGYTF. In DNA, the CDR3 is TGCGCCAGCAGCCAATCGGACAGGGAGGGCTATGGCTACACCTTC.